This is a list of T cell receptor beta chains from one sample in a study of CD8+ T cells in alopecia areata. Method: immunoSEQ multiplex PCR; TCRdb's copy keeps in-frame clones and lacks some. This sample has over 200,000 clones, with 50% to 60% found just once. The material was CD4+ T cells sorted from blood, obtained at week 0. These receptor sequences come from a human donor with alopecia areata. CDR3s include the opening cysteine and the closing phenylalanine or tryptophan. A D gene is named only where the DNA matches it firmly. Where a row states a size, it is once, few, many or the class of an expanded clone; other rows omit it.

DNA: TGCAGCGTCAGGACAGCGGCCTACGAGCAGTACTTC; CDR3: CSVRTAAYEQYF; D: .; size: .; J: TRBJ2-7; V: TRBV29-1
DNA: TGTGCCTGGAGGCCAGGACTAGCGGGAGGAAACACCGGGGAGCTGTTTTTT; CDR3: CAWRPGLAGGNTGELFF; D: TRBD2; size: .; J: TRBJ2-2; V: TRBV30
DNA: TGCGCCAGCAGCCAAGCAGGACGAGGGTTGGCGAACACTGAAGCTTTCTTT; CDR3: CASSQAGRGLANTEAFF; D: .; size: .; J: TRBJ1-1; V: TRBV4-1
DNA: TGTGCCAGCAGTTTAAAGGACAGGGGGACTGAAGCTTTCTTT; CDR3: CASSLKDRGTEAFF; D: TRBD1; size: once; J: TRBJ1-1; V: TRBV6-1
DNA: TGCAGCGTTGGCCGGGCCCTCACAGATACGCAGTATTTT; CDR3: CSVGRALTDTQYF; D: .; size: .; J: TRBJ2-3; V: TRBV29-1
DNA: TGCGCCAGCAGAGTGAGCGGTCTAAAGCTTTTATACTCTAGCACAGATACGCAGTATTTT; CDR3: CASRVSGLKLLYSSTDTQYF; D: .; size: .; J: TRBJ2-3; V: TRBV5-1
DNA: TGCAGTGCTTTAAACTATGGCTACACCTTC; CDR3: CSALNYGYTF; D: .; size: few; J: TRBJ1-2; V: TRBV20-1
DNA: TGTGCCACCAGAAAACTCATCGGGGAGGCGTATGGCTACACCTTC; CDR3: CATRKLIGEAYGYTF; D: .; size: once; J: TRBJ1-2; V: TRBV15
DNA: TGTGCCACCAGCAGAGGACTCGGCTCTAACTATGGCTACACCTTC; CDR3: CATSRGLGSNYGYTF; D: .; size: .; J: TRBJ1-2; V: TRBV15
DNA: TGTGCCAGCAGTTACTCCCCGGGGACAGGGGAAGGCTACACCTTC; CDR3: CASSYSPGTGEGYTF; D: TRBD1; size: .; J: TRBJ1-2; V: TRBV6-6
DNA: TGTGCCTGGAGTGCGGGACTAATCAACAATGAGCAGTTCTTC; CDR3: CAWSAGLINNEQFF; D: TRBD2; size: .; J: TRBJ2-1; V: TRBV30
DNA: TGTGCCTGGAGTGGGCAGCTGAACACTGAAGCTTTCTTT; CDR3: CAWSGQLNTEAFF; D: .; size: few; J: TRBJ1-1; V: TRBV30
DNA: TGTGCCAGCAGACCTAGCGGGGGTGAGACCCAGTACTTC; CDR3: CASRPSGGETQYF; D: TRBD2; size: .; J: TRBJ2-5; V: TRBV2
DNA: TGTGCCAGCAGCTTACGCGGACAGGGGAGGGCCCACGAGCAGTACTTC; CDR3: CASSLRGQGRAHEQYF; D: TRBD1; size: .; J: TRBJ2-7; V: TRBV7-8
DNA: TGCGCCAGCAGCAGGCCGGGTAGCGGGAGCCGTGAGCAGTTCTTC; CDR3: CASSRPGSGSREQFF; D: TRBD2; size: .; J: TRBJ2-1; V: TRBV4-1
DNA: TGCGCCAGCAGCCAGGCTGTGTTAGGGACAGGCAGGTACAATGAGCAGTTCTTC; CDR3: CASSQAVLGTGRYNEQFF; D: TRBD1; size: few; J: TRBJ2-1; V: TRBV4-1
DNA: TGTGCCAGCAGTGACTCGAGAACTAGCGGGTGGAGGTACGAGCAGTACTTC; CDR3: CASSDSRTSGWRYEQYF; D: TRBD2; size: .; J: TRBJ2-7; V: TRBV6-4
DNA: TGCGCCAGCAGCCCCGACCCCGGGGTAGTAACCAAAAACATTCAGTACTTC; CDR3: CASSPDPGVVTKNIQYF; D: .; size: few; J: TRBJ2-4; V: TRBV5-1
DNA: TGCAGCGTTGGTAGAACAGGGGGGGCCTCCGAGCAGTACTTC; CDR3: CSVGRTGGASEQYF; D: .; size: .; J: TRBJ2-7; V: TRBV29-1
DNA: TGCAGCGTTTCCGGGACTAGCGGGGGGGCCCCAGATACGCAGTATTTT; CDR3: CSVSGTSGGAPDTQYF; D: TRBD2; size: few; J: TRBJ2-3; V: TRBV29-1
DNA: TGTGCCAGCAGCCCATGGGCAGGGCAGGACGAGCAGTACTTC; CDR3: CASSPWAGQDEQYF; D: .; size: few; J: TRBJ2-7; V: TRBV7-9
DNA: TGTGCCAGTGGACAGGGGGCGCAAGGAGCTTTCTTT; CDR3: CASGQGAQGAFF; D: TRBD1; size: .; J: TRBJ1-1; V: TRBV7-9
DNA: .; CDR3: CASSGLWGLGTF; D: .; size: .; J: TRBJ1-2; V: TRBV9
DNA: TGTGCCAGCTCACCTTCTTCAGGGGGCGCCGAGGCTTTCTTT; CDR3: CASSPSSGGAEAFF; D: TRBD1; size: .; J: TRBJ1-1; V: TRBV18
DNA: TGCAGCGTGGCGGGGCAGGGTACCACTGAAGCTTTCTTT; CDR3: CSVAGQGTTEAFF; D: .; size: .; J: TRBJ1-1; V: TRBV29-1
DNA: TGTGCCTGGAGTGTACGAGTTCAGGGCGAGCAGTACTTC; CDR3: CAWSVRVQGEQYF; D: .; size: .; J: TRBJ2-7; V: TRBV30
DNA: TGTGCCAGCATTTGGAGGGAGGACACTGAAGCTTTCTTT; CDR3: CASIWREDTEAFF; D: .; size: .; J: TRBJ1-1; V: TRBV2
DNA: TGTGCCAGCAGTCCCAGACTAGCGGGCGACTTTTCGGATACGCAGTATTTT; CDR3: CASSPRLAGDFSDTQYF; D: TRBD2; size: many; J: TRBJ2-3; V: TRBV2